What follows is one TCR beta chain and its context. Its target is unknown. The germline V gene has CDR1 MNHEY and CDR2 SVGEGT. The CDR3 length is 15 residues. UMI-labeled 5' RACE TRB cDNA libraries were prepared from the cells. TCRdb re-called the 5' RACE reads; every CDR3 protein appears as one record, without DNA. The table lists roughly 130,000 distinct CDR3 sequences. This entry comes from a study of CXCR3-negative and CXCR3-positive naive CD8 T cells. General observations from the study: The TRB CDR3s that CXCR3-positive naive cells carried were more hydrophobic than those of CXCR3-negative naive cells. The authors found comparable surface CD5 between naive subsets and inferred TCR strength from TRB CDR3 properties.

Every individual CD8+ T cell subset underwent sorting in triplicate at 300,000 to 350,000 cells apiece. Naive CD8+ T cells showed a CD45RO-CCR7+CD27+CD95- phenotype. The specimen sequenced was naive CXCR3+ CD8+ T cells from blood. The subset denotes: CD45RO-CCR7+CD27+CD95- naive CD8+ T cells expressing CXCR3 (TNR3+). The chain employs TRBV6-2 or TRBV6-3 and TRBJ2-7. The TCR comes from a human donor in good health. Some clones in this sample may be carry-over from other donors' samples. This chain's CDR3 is CASSYSVKAGDEQYF.